A single sample is the source of the 26 T cell receptor beta chains below, sequenced in a study of PD-1 blockade in classical Hodgkin lymphoma. Time point meaning: cycle 4 day 1 (C4D1), after around six weeks of nivolumab. Patients all relapsed after autologous stem cell transplantation, and there was variation in brentuximab vedotin exposure. The data were produced by immunoSEQ multiplex PCR, yet TCRdb's version contains in-frame clones alone and is incomplete. The table records some 93,000 clones, just under 80% of them present only once. Specimen: peripheral blood mononuclear cells (PBMCs), collected before the fourth cycle of nivolumab. These receptors all stem from a human donor with classical Hodgkin lymphoma.

The chain couples TRBV15 to TRBJ1-2; no firm D call. The CDR3 consists of 14 residues. Germline CDR1 reads LNHNV; CDR2 reads YYDKDF (reference sequence). Between the trimmed V and J ends, which lost 4 bases and 2 bases, there was a span of 11 bases. The CDR3 loop is CATSTPEQNYGYTF. In nucleotides, the CDR3 is TGTGCCACCAGCACTCCCGAGCAAAACTATGGCTACACCTTC.

The chain employs TRBV18 and TRBJ1-5, with a tentative D call TRBD1 (5 bases). The CDR3 sequence is 15 residues long. V gave up 5 bases and J gave up 3 bases, with 14 bases separating them. CDR1 is KGHSH, CDR2 LQKENI, per germline. CDR3 sequence: CASSTADSSNQPQHF. CDR3 nucleotide sequence: TGTGCCAGCTCAACCGCAGACAGCTCCAATCAGCCCCAGCATTTT. Looking up the rest from reference TRBV18 and TRBJ1-5 gives the full variable domain: NAGVMQNPRHLVRRRGQEARLRCSPMKGHSHVYWYRQLPEEGLKFMVYLQKENIIDESGMPKERFSAEFPKEGPSILRIQQVVRGDSAAYFCASSTADSSNQPQHFGDGTRLSIL.

This clone showed up just a few times. The gene calls are TRBV11-1 and TRBJ2-7; D could derive from TRBD1 or TRBD2 (5 bases each). The ends were cut back, 0 bases at V and 9 bases at J, with 21 bases in the middle. The CDR3 sequence is 16 residues long. The V gene's germline CDR1 is SGHAT and CDR2 FQDESV (reference sequence). DNA for the CDR3: TGTGCCAGCAGCTTAGCGGGGACGACCCCTTCACTTGTGCAGTACTTC. This codes for CASSLAGTTPSLVQYF.

The chain carries TRBV19 and TRBJ2-7, with a tentative D call TRBD2 (6 bases). V gave up 6 bases and J gave up 0 bases, with 12 bases separating them. The CDR3 is made up of 14 amino acids. CDR1 and CDR2 from the germline V gene are LNHDA and SQIVND (reference sequence). Written as DNA, the CDR3 is TGTGCCAGTAGCCAGCGCGGGGACTCCTACGAGCAGTACTTC. Translation: CASSQRGDSYEQYF.

This chain connects TRBV10-3 to TRBJ1-2; D unclear. The ends were cut back, 0 bases at V and 6 bases at J, with 11 bases in the middle. There are 14 residues in the CDR3. Germline V gene sequence: CDR1 ENHRY, CDR2 SYGVKD. The DNA of the CDR3 is TGTGCCATCAGTGAGTCGGTACCGGGTCATGGCTACACCTTC. Translating gives CAISESVPGHGYTF.

This chain links TRBV9 with TRBJ2-3; no clear D. CDR3 length equals 12 residues. From germline, CDR1 is SGDLS and CDR2 YYNGEE. V was clipped by 0 bases and J by 6 bases, with 5 bases between them. CDR3 in DNA: TGTGCCAGCAGCGTAGAGTACGATACGCAGTATTTT. It codes for CASSVEYDTQYF. The full variable domain, in which reference TRBV9 and TRBJ2-3 provide the parts outside the CDR3, is DSGVTQTPKHLITATGQRVTLRCSPRSGDLSVYWYQQSLDQGLQFLIQYYNGEERAKGNILERFSAQQFPDLHSELNLSSLELGDSALYFCASSVEYDTQYFGPGTRLTVL.

The rearrangement joins TRBV7-6 to TRBJ2-5, with D hard to call. This CDR3 is 12 amino acids long. Germline CDR1 reads SGHVS; CDR2 reads FNYEAQ. The ends were cut back, 5 bases at V and 1 base at J, with 5 bases in the middle. CDR3 sequence: CASSPPQETQYF. CDR3 coding DNA: TGTGCCAGCAGCCCTCCCCAAGAGACCCAGTACTTC.

The rearrangement joins TRBV4-2 to TRBJ1-6; maybe TRBD1 (6 bases). Trimming cost V 1 base and J 6 bases, with 13 bases left between them. CDR3 length: 16 amino acids. CDR1 is LGHNA and CDR2 is YNFKEQ in the germline V gene. The CDR3 spells CASSQGFQGGNSPLHF. The DNA for the CDR3 is TGTGCCAGCAGCCAAGGGTTTCAAGGGGGTAATTCACCCCTCCACTTT.

The chain is built from TRBV4-3 and TRBJ1-2; no clear D. Trimming left V 0 bases short and J 4 bases short, with 15 bases between. Germline V gene lookup returns CDR1 LGHNA and CDR2 YSLEER. The CDR3 has 16 residues. CDR3 DNA sequence: TGCGCCAGCAGCCAAGATCCCCCGGGTTTAGGCTATGGCTACACCTTC. It codes for CASSQDPPGLGYGYTF.

This chain connects TRBV20-1 to TRBJ2-5, with D perhaps TRBD1 (5 bases). The CDR3 consists of 11 residues. Germline V gives CDR1 DFQATT, CDR2 SNEGSKA (reference sequence). Trimming took 3 bases from V and 4 from J, leaving 6 bases between them. CDR3: CSASRVETQYF. DNA of the CDR3: TGCAGTGCTAGCAGGGTAGAGACCCAGTACTTC.

J is TRBJ2-5 and V is TRBV7-8, with 7 bases that match TRBD1. Germline CDR1 reads SGHVS; CDR2 reads FQNEAQ. The CDR3 consists of 14 residues. V lost 5 bases and J lost 2; bases outside the gene matches: 5. CDR3 DNA sequence: TGTGCCAGCAGCCCGGGACAGATGCAAGAGACCCAGTACTTC. This gives the protein CASSPGQMQETQYF.

This clone was found once. The chain is built from TRBV6-8 and TRBJ2-2, with D perhaps matching TRBD1 (5 bases). The CDR3 extends over 17 amino acids. The V and J ends lost 7 bases and 0 bases respectively, with 18 bases between them. The germline V gene has CDR1 MNHGY and CDR2 SAAAGT. The CDR3 protein is CASIQSVGHSNTGELFF. The CDR3 coding sequence is TGTGCCAGCATCCAGTCGGTAGGACACTCGAACACCGGGGAGCTGTTTTTT.

V gene TRBV5-1 combines with J gene TRBJ1-1, with a possible D match to TRBD1 (5 bases). The germline V gene has CDR1 SGHRS and CDR2 YFSETQ. Deletions cut 0 bases from V and 7 bases from J, with 13 bases between. The CDR3 contains 14 residues. CDR3 protein: CASSLGPGELEAFF. The CDR3 DNA is TGCGCCAGCAGCTTGGGGCCGGGGGAGCTTGAAGCTTTCTTT.

The chain couples TRBV19 to TRBJ1-2; 10 bases agree with TRBD1. Germline V CDR1 and CDR2: LNHDA, SQIVND (reference sequence). Trimming took 0 bases from V and 8 from J; bases not matched to a gene: 9. The CDR3 contains 16 residues. The CDR3 loop is CASSIDGDRGFVGYTF. CDR3 nucleotides: TGTGCCAGTAGTATAGACGGGGACAGGGGCTTTGTCGGCTACACCTTC.

This chain uses TRBV6-6 with TRBJ1-5; 11 nucleotides align to TRBD1. V was pared by 9 bases and J by 4 bases, with 2 bases of the junction left unmatched. This CDR3 is 13 amino acids long. CDR1 MNHNY and CDR2 SVGAGI come from the germline V gene (reference sequence). CDR3 loop: CASGQGANQPQHF. CDR3 in DNA: TGTGCCAGTGGACAGGGGGCGAATCAGCCCCAGCATTTT.

V is TRBV9 and J is TRBJ1-2; no firm D call. V gave up 1 base and J gave up 4 bases, with 11 bases separating them. CDR3 size: 14 residues. Per germline, CDR1 SGDLS and CDR2 YYNGEE. The CDR3 reads CASSVSLDGYGYTF. Written as DNA, the CDR3 is TGTGCCAGCAGCGTATCCCTTGATGGCTATGGCTACACCTTC.

This rearrangement joins TRBV10-3 to TRBJ2-7; TRBD2 matches 10 bases. The ends lost 0 bases at V and 0 bases at J; junction bases unmatched: 2. CDR3 length: 16 residues. Germline V gene lookup returns CDR1 ENHRY and CDR2 SYGVKD. CDR3 protein: CAISESQRGGSYEQYF. CDR3 nucleotide sequence: TGTGCCATCAGTGAGTCGCAGCGGGGGGGCTCCTACGAGCAGTACTTC.

The chain links TRBV7-8 to TRBJ1-6, with no clear D. Trimming left V 10 bases short and J 8 bases short, with 15 bases between. CDR1 is SGHVS and CDR2 is FQNEAQ in the germline V gene. This CDR3 is built from 13 residues. This chain's CDR3 is CAIQTVEDSPLHF. The CDR3 DNA sequence: TGTGCCATCCAGACGGTGGAGGATTCACCCCTCCACTTT.

There are a few counts of this clone. V usage is TRBV10-3 and J usage is TRBJ2-1; D uncertain. Germline V gives CDR1 ENHRY, CDR2 SYGVKD. The CDR3 contains 12 residues. The germline V and J ends were trimmed by 2 bases and 10 bases, with 9 bases remaining between them. The CDR3 DNA is TGTGCCATCAGTGAGCCAGGCTGGGAGCAGTTCTTC. It yields the protein CAISEPGWEQFF.

The gene calls are TRBV29-1 and TRBJ2-7; D assignment may be TRBD1 or TRBD2 (6 bases each). Trimming took off 4 bases at V and 4 bases at J, with 17 bases between the two ends. This CDR3 is 14 amino acids long. Germline CDR1 SQVTM, CDR2 ANQGSEA. The CDR3 loop is CSVVLGGSRYEQYF. The CDR3 DNA is TGCAGCGTTGTATTGGGGGGCAGCCGTTACGAGCAGTACTTC.

The CDR3: CASSEAGRVRYGYTF. Here the CDR3 DNA reads TGTGCCAGCAGTGAAGCAGGAAGGGTCCGGTATGGCTACACCTTC. This chain joins TRBV2 and TRBJ1-2; no firm D call. CDR3 length equals 15 residues. V was cut by 0 bases and J by 5 bases, with 13 bases left in between. Germline CDR1 reads SNHLY; CDR2 reads FYNNEI.

V is TRBV5-1 and J is TRBJ2-5; TRBD1 aligns across 7 bases. The CDR3 consists of 14 residues. CDR1 is SGHRS, CDR2 YFSETQ, per germline. The V segment lost 3 bases and the J segment 2 bases; nucleotides outside the gene matches: 4. The CDR3 DNA sequence: TGCGCCAGCAGCTCCGGGACAGCACAAGAGACCCAGTACTTC. Translating gives CASSSGTAQETQYF.

With regard to this clone: This CDR3 is also generated by other DNA sequences in the sample. The chain recombines TRBV7-3 with TRBJ2-2; D remains unclear. With 6 bases removed from V and 1 base from J, the gap between germline ends came to 6 bases. This CDR3 has 13 amino acids. The germline CDR1 and CDR2 sequences are SGHTA and FQGTGA. CDR3 DNA: TGTGCCAGCAGTCTCAGGAACACCGGGGAGCTGTTTTTT. It codes for CASSLRNTGELFF.

The gene calls are TRBV7-3 and TRBJ2-3; the match to TRBD2 covers 8 bases. CDR1 and CDR2 (germline): SGHTA, FQGTGA. The CDR3 is made up of 15 amino acids. With 4 bases clipped from V and 4 bases from J, the junction kept 7 bases outside the gene matches. CDR3: CASSWAGTRPDTQYF. CDR3 DNA: TGTGCCAGCAGCTGGGCCGGGACTAGGCCAGATACGCAGTATTTT.

This clone has a single count. The chain carries TRBV19 and TRBJ2-7, with 7 bases lining up with TRBD1. J gave up 2 bases and V 9 bases, and 7 bases lay outside the gene matches. The CDR3 runs 13 residues. The V gene's germline CDR1 is LNHDA and CDR2 SQIVND (reference sequence). CDR3 sequence: CASGTEAAYEQYF. CDR3 nucleotides: TGTGCCAGCGGGACAGAGGCGGCCTACGAGCAGTACTTC.

The chain recombines TRBV18 with TRBJ2-3; no firm D call. This CDR3 has 15 residues. Trimming stripped 2 bases from V and 0 bases from J, with 9 bases between. The germline V gene has CDR1 KGHSH and CDR2 LQKENI. CDR3 sequence: CASSPVAVSTDTQYF. In DNA form, the CDR3 reads TGTGCCAGCTCACCAGTGGCCGTGAGCACAGATACGCAGTATTTT.